The 13 T cell receptor beta chains below were found in one sample sequenced in a study of T-cell memory formation after mild COVID-19. Each CDR3 protein is one row after TCRdb ran MiXCR on the 5' RACE reads. The top ten clones hold 22% of a sample with approximately 250,000 distinct CDR3 sequences, approximately 15% of them seen once. Sequenced input: PBMCs or a T cell subset sorted from them (not recorded which). Receptor source: a man aged 18 to 30 who had mild COVID-19 (a few samples of this study predate the infection). Cell type and time point are not known.

This clonotype was counted only a few times. V usage is TRBV7-9 and J usage is TRBJ2-5; maybe TRBD2 (6 bases). Germline-derived CDR1 and CDR2 are SEHNR and FQNEAQ (reference sequence). CDR3 length: 11 amino acids. Trimming removed 5 bases at V and 7 bases at J, with 8 bases between. CDR3 in DNA: TGTGCCAGCAGCCCGGAGGGGACCCAGTACTTC. Encoded protein: CASSPEGTQYF.

There are a few counts of this clonotype. The CDR3 region has the DNA TGCAGTGCCCGACAGGGGACGGAGACCCAGTACTTC. It yields the protein CSARQGTETQYF. The chain recombines TRBV20-1 with TRBJ2-5, with 8 bases lining up with TRBD1. V was clipped by 6 bases and J by 5 bases; unmatched bases: 5. The CDR3 sequence is 12 residues long. Germline CDR1 and CDR2: DFQATT and SNEGSKA (reference sequence).

The table lists this clonotype with a few counts. The chain carries TRBV4-3 and TRBJ2-7; tentative D call: TRBD2 (7 bases). Germline V gene lookup returns CDR1 LGHNA and CDR2 YSLEER. Trimming pared 1 base from V and 7 bases from J, leaving 29 bases between. The CDR3 runs 19 residues. The CDR3 is CASSQVNWEGPQLGGEQYF. The DNA of the CDR3 is TGCGCCAGCAGCCAAGTGAACTGGGAGGGTCCCCAATTAGGGGGGGAGCAGTACTTC.

This clonotype occurred a few times. The chain combines TRBV18 with TRBJ1-1, with a possible D match to TRBD1 (5 bases). The CDR3 consists of 15 residues. Trimming removed 4 bases at V and 1 base at J, with 13 bases between. The germline V gene has CDR1 KGHSH and CDR2 LQKENI. This CDR3 reads CASSRIQDENTEAFF. As DNA, the CDR3 is TGTGCCAGCTCACGCATACAGGATGAGAACACTGAAGCTTTCTTT. The entire variable domain, with the rest obtained from reference TRBV18 and TRBJ1-1, is as follows: NAGVMQNPRHLVRRRGQEARLRCSPMKGHSHVYWYRQLPEEGLKFMVYLQKENIIDESGMPKERFSAEFPKEGPSILRIQQVVRGDSAAYFCASSRIQDENTEAFFGQGTRLTVV.

The chain is built from TRBV29-1 and TRBJ2-7; TRBD1 matches at 9 bases. The CDR3 consists of 14 residues. CDR1 and CDR2 (germline): SQVTM, ANQGSEA. V shed 6 bases and J 4 bases; nucleotides not matched to a gene: 10. DNA for the CDR3: TGCAGCGTAAGGCCGGGACAGGGTTTATACGAGCAGTACTTC. Translating gives CSVRPGQGLYEQYF.

This clonotype was observed a few times. The rearrangement uses TRBV5-1 and TRBJ2-7; 7 nucleotides align to TRBD1. The CDR3 runs 16 residues. The germline CDR1 and CDR2 sequences are SGHRS and YFSETQ. Trimming at V came to 0 bases and at J to 0 bases, leaving 6 bases not matched to a gene. CDR3 DNA sequence: TGCGCCAGCAGCTTGGACGACAGGGCGAGCTCCTACGAGCAGTACGTC. This codes for CASSLDDRASSYEQYV.

V is TRBV4-3 and J is TRBJ1-1; 8 bases map to TRBD1. Trimming took 4 bases from V and 4 from J; bases not matched to a gene: 8. The germline CDR1 and CDR2 sequences are LGHNA and YSLEER. The CDR3 totals 15 residues. This CDR3 is CASSRGRGLGTEAFF. The CDR3 bases are TGCGCCAGCAGCCGGGGCAGGGGGCTTGGCACTGAAGCTTTCTTT.

This clonotype was observed a few times. This CDR3 reads CASSLVRQGGDTEAFF. Written as DNA, the CDR3 is TGTGCCAGCAGCTTAGTCCGTCAGGGAGGGGACACTGAAGCTTTCTTT. The rearrangement uses TRBV7-9 and TRBJ1-1, with a possible D match to TRBD1 (5 bases). Trimming cost V 1 base and J 3 bases, with 15 bases left between them. The CDR3 contains 16 residues. The V gene's germline CDR1 is SEHNR and CDR2 FQNEAQ (reference sequence).

This clonotype was counted between two and nine times. This chain uses TRBV12-3 or TRBV12-4 with TRBJ1-2, with D maybe TRBD1 (5 bases). The CDR3 contains 15 residues. V was shortened by 5 bases and J by 1 base, with 14 bases between the two germline ends. Here the CDR3 DNA reads TGTGCCAGCAGTGGGGACGGACATGATAACTATGGCTACACCTTC. It encodes CASSGDGHDNYGYTF.

This clonotype was seen a few times. The CDR3 DNA follows: TGCGCCAGCAGTCAGGACAGGGTCTCCTACGAGCAGTACTTC. Translating gives CASSQDRVSYEQYF. The rearrangement uses TRBV5-1 and TRBJ2-7; 8 nucleotides line up with TRBD1. The J segment lost 0 bases and the V segment lost 5 bases, leaving 4 bases of the junction unmatched. Germline V gene data show CDR1 as SGHRS and CDR2 as YFSETQ. This CDR3 has 14 residues.

The V call is TRBV28, the J call TRBJ1-6; a possible D gene is TRBD1 (6 bases). The CDR3 sequence is 14 residues long. Looked up from germline, CDR1 is MDHEN and CDR2 is SYDVKM. The V and J ends lost 8 bases and 10 bases respectively, with 18 bases between them. Written as DNA, the CDR3 is TGTGCCAGCGCTATCGCAGGGGCCGGCTCACCCCTCCACTTT. Amino acid sequence: CASAIAGAGSPLHF. The entire variable domain, with the rest obtained from reference TRBV28 and TRBJ1-6, is as follows: DVKVTQSSRYLVKRTGEKVFLECVQDMDHENMFWYRQDPGLGLRLIYFSYDVKMKEKGDIPEGYSVSREKKERFSLILESASTNQTSMYLCASAIAGAGSPLHFGNGTRLTVT.

This sequence joins TRBV29-1 and TRBJ2-2; D is unclear. This CDR3 is 10 amino acids long. V shed 7 bases and J shed 5 bases, with 5 bases lying between them. Germline V gene sequence: CDR1 SQVTM, CDR2 ANQGSEA. Written as DNA, the CDR3 is TGCAGCGCTTCTACCGGGGAGCTGTTTTTT. Translated: CSASTGELFF.

The chain recombines TRBV5-5 with TRBJ2-7; 7 bases map to TRBD2. The germline V gene encodes CDR1 SGHKS and CDR2 YYEKEE (reference sequence). CDR3 size: 13 residues. J was trimmed by 5 bases and V by 5 bases; bases with no gene match: 7. This CDR3 is CASRMTGGNEQYV. CDR3 DNA: TGTGCCAGCAGGATGACCGGGGGGAACGAGCAGTACGTC.